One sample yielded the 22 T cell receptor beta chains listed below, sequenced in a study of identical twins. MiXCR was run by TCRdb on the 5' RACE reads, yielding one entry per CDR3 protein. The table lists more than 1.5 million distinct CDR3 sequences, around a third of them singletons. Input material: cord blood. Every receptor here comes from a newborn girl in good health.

In DNA, the CDR3 is TGTGCCAGCTCACCACCCTGGGATCGGACACCGAACACTGAAGCTTTCTTT. This translates into CASSPPWDRTPNTEAFF. This chain connects TRBV18 to TRBJ1-1; D is perhaps TRBD1 (5 bases). From germline, CDR1 is KGHSH and CDR2 LQKENI. CDR3 length equals 17 residues. V lost 0 bases, J lost 1 base, and 15 bases lay in between.

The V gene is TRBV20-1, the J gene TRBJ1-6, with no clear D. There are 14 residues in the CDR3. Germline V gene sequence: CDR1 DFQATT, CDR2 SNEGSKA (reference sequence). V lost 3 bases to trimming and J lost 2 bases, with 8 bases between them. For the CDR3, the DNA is TGCAGTGCTAGTGGTGGACCCTATAATTCACCCCTCCACTTT. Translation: CSASGGPYNSPLHF.

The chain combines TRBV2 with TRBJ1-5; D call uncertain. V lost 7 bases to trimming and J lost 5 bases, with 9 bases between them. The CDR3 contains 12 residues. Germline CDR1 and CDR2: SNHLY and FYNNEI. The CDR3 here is CASTGGYQPQHF. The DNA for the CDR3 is TGTGCCAGCACAGGAGGTTATCAGCCCCAGCATTTT.

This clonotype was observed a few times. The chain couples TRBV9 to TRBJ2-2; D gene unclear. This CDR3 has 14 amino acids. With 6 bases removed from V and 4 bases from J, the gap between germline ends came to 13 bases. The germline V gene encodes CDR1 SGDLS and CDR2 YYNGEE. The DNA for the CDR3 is TGTGCCAGCAAAGGTCCCAGATTCACCGGGGAGCTGTTTTTT. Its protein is CASKGPRFTGELFF.

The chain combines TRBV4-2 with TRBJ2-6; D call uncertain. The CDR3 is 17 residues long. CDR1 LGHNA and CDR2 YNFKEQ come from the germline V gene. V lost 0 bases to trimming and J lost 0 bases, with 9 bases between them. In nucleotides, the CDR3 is TGTGCCAGCAGCCAAGATTTGCGAAGCTCTGGGGCCAACGTCCTGACTTTC. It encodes CASSQDLRSSGANVLTF.

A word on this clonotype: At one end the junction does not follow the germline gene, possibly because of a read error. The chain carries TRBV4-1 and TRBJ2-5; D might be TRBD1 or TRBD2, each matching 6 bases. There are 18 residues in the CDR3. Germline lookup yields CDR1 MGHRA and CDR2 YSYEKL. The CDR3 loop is CASSQDSFGGRGQETRYF. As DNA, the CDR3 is TGCGCCAGCAGCCAAGATAGTTTCGGGGGCCGGGGGCAAGAGACCCGGTACTTC.

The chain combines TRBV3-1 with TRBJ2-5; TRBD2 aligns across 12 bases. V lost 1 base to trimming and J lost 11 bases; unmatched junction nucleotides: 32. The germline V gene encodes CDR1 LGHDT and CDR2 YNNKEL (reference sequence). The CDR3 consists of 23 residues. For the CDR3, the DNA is TGTGCCAGCAGCCAAGTGGTACAGGGCTTGGGACTAGCGGGTGCAATTCATTACAATGAGCAGTACTTC. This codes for CASSQVVQGLGLAGAIHYNEQYF.

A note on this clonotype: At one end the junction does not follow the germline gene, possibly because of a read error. The CDR3 reads CVISGQLASSYEQYF. The CDR3 DNA reads as TGTGTCATCAGTGGACAGTTGGCGAGCTCCTACGAGCAGTACTTC. V and J are TRBV10-3 and TRBJ2-7; D might be TRBD1 (6 bases). Looked up from germline, CDR1 is ENHRY and CDR2 is SYGVKD. The length of the CDR3 is 15 residues.

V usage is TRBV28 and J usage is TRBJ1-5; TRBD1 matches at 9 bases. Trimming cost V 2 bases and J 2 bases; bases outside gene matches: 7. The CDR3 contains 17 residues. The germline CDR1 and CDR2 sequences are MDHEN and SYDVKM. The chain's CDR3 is CASSLVTGGVRNQPQHF. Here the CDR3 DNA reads TGTGCCAGCAGTTTAGTAACAGGGGGCGTTCGCAATCAGCCCCAGCATTTT.

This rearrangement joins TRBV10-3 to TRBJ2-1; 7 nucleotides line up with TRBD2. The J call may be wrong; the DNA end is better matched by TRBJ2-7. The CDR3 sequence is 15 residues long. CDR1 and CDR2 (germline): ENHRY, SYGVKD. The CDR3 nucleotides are TGTGCCATCAGTGGCGGGAGAGAATCCTACAATGAGCAGTACTTC. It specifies CAISGGRESYNEQYF.

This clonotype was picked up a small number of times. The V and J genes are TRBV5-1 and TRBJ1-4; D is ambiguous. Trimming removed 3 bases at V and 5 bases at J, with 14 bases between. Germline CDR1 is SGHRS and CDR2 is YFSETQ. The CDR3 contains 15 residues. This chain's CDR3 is CASSSSRVGNEKLFF. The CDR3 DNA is TGCGCCAGCAGCTCCTCAAGGGTCGGAAATGAAAAACTGTTTTTT.

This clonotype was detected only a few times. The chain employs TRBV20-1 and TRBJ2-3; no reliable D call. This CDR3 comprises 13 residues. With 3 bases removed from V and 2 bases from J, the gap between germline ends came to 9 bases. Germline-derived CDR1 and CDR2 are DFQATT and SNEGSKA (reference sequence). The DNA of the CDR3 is TGCAGTGCTAGTCGGAGCACCACAGATACGCAGTATTTT. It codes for CSASRSTTDTQYF.

The CDR3 loop is CSAAGLARTQYF. CDR3 nucleotide sequence: TGCAGTGCTGCGGGACTAGCAAGAACGCAGTATTTT. The V gene is TRBV20-1, the J gene TRBJ2-3; 9 nucleotides agree with TRBD2. The CDR3 runs to 12 residues. Germline V gene sequence: CDR1 DFQATT, CDR2 SNEGSKA (reference sequence). V shed 5 bases and J 9 bases; nucleotides not matched to a gene: 6.

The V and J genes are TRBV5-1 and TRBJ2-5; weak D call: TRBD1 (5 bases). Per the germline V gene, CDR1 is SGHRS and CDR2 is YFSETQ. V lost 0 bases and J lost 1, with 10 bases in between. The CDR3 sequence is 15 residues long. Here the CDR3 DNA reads TGCGCCAGCAGCTTGGGGGGCCTCATCCAAGAGACCCAGTACTTC. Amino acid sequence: CASSLGGLIQETQYF.

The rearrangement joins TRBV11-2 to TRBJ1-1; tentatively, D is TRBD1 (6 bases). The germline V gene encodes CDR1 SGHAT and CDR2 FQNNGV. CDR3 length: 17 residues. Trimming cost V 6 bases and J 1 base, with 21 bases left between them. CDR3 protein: CASRPIRGTPWNTEAFF. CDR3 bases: TGTGCCAGCAGACCAATAAGGGGGACCCCCTGGAACACTGAAGCTTTCTTT.

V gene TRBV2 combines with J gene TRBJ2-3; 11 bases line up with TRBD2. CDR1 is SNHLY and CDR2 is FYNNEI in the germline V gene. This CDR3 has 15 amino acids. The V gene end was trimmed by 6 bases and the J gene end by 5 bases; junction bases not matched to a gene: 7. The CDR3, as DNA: TGTGCCAGCAGGGTAGCGGGGGGGCGGAGAGATACGCAGTATTTT. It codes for CASRVAGGRRDTQYF.

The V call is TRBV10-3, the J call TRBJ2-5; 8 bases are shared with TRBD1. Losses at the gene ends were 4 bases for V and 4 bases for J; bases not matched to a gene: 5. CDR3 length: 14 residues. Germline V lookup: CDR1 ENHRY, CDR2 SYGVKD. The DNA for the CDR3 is TGTGCCATCAGTGGACAGGGGAGGATAGAGACCCAGTACTTC. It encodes CAISGQGRIETQYF.

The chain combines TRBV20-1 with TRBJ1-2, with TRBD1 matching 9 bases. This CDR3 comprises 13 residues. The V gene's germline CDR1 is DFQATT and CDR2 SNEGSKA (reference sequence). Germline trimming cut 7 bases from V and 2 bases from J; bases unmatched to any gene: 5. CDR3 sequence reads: CSDGQGPNYGYTF. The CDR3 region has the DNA TGCAGTGACGGACAGGGGCCCAACTATGGCTACACCTTC.

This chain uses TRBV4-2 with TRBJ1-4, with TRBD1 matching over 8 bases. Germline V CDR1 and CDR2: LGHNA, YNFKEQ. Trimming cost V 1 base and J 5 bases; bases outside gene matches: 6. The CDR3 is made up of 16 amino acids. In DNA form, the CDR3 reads TGTGCCAGCAGCCAAGGCCGGACAGGGACAAATGAAAAACTGTTTTTT. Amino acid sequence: CASSQGRTGTNEKLFF.

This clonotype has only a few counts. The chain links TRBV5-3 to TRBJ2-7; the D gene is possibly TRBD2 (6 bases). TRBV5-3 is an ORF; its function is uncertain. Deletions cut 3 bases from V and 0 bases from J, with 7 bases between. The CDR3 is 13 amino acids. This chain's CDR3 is CARSWGLSYEQYF. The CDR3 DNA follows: TGTGCCAGAAGCTGGGGACTCTCCTACGAGCAGTACTTC.

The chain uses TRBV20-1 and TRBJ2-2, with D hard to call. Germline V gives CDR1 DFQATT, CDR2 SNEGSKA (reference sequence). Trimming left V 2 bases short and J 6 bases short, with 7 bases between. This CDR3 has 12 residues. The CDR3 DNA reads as TGCAGTGCTAGAAAGGTAGCCGGGGAGCTGTTTTTT. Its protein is CSARKVAGELFF.

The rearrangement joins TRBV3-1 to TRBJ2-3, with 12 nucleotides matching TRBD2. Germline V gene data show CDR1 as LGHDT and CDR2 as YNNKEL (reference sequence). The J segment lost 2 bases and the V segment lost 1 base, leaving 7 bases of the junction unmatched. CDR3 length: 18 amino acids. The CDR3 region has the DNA TGTGCCAGCAGCCAAGGGACTAGCGGGGTCTCCATCACAGATACGCAGTATTTT. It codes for CASSQGTSGVSITDTQYF.